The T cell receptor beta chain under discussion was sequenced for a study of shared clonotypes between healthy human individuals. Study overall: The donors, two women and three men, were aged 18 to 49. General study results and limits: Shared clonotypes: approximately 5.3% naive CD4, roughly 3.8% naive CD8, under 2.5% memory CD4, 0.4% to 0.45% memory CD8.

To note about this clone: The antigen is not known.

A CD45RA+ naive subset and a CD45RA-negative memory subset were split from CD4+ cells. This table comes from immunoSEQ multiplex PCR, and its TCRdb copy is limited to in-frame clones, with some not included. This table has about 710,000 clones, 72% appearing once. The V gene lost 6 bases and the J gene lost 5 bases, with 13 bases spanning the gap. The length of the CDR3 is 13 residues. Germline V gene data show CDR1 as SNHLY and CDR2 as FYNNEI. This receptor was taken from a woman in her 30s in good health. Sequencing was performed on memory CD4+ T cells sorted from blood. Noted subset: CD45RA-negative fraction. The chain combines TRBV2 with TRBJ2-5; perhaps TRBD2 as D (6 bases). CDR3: CASRDSSVETQYF. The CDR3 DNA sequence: TGTGCCAGCAGGGACTCTAGCGTTGAGACCCAGTACTTC. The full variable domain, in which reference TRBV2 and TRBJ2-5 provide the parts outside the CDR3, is EPEVTQTPSHQVTQMGQEVILRCVPISNHLYFYWYRQILGQKVEFLVSFYNNEISEKSEIFDDQFSVERPDGSNFTLKIRSTKLEDSAMYFCASRDSSVETQYFGPGTRLLVL.